This T cell receptor (beta chain) was obtained from a study of early T cells in non-severe SARS-CoV-2 infection. CDR1 is SQVTM and CDR2 is ANQGSEA in the germline V gene. The CDR3 runs to 14 residues. V shed 5 bases and J 6 bases; nucleotides not matched to a gene: 10. From the 5' RACE reads, TCRdb called clonotypes with MiXCR, one entry per CDR3 protein. The repertoire holds 40,000 to 45,000 distinct CDR3 sequences, with 4.5% to 5% as singletons. The chain recombines TRBV29-1 with TRBJ1-2; TRBD1 matches 9 bases. Sequenced material: whole blood. The sequence was collected from an adult who was a healthcare worker with PCR-confirmed SARS-CoV-2 infection or an uninfected control (not recorded which). In DNA, the CDR3 is TGCAGCGTTATGGGACAGGGATCGGTAAATGGCTACACCTTC. Translation gives CSVMGQGSVNGYTF.